This TCR beta chain emerged from a study of blood T cells in healthy people across ages. Regarding the study as a whole: Per-million-T-cell TCR beta diversity fell roughly linearly with age. Fewer expanded clones and more diversity marked long-lived versus aged donors. Estimates based on one million T cells were treated as lower bounds.

Regarding this clonotype: Its target is not known.

The use of a sample-barcoded 5' primer and a J-beta primer mix characterized a second PCR of roughly 7 to 11 cycles. A single record per CDR3 protein comes from TCRdb applying MiXCR to the 5' RACE reads. The sample shows 1.4 million or so distinct CDR3 sequences, 42% of them seen only once. Healthy Caucasian individuals from Russia aged roughly 6 to 90 were enrolled as donors. This CDR3 spans 13 amino acids. The germline V gene has CDR1 MGHRA and CDR2 YSYEKL. The chain recombines TRBV4-1 with TRBJ2-7; D remains ambiguous. Near its end, the DNA agrees better with TRBJ2-4, so the J call may be wrong. Sequencing input: blood. The sequence was obtained from a woman younger than 35 in good health. CDR3 amino acids: CASSQEWLNIQYF. The CDR3 coding sequence is TGCGCCAGCAGCCAAGAGTGGTTGAACATTCAGTACTTC.